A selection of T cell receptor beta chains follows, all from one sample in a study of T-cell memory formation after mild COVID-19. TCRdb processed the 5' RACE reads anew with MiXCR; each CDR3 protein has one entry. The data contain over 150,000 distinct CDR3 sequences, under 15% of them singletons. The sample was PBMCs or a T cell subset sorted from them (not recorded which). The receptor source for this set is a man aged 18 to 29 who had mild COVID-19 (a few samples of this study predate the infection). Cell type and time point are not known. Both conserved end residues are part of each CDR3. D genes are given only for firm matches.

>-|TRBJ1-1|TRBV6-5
CASSYSWGMNTEAFF
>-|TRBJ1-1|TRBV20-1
CSAREGHANTEAFF
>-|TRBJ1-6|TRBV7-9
CASSSGSPLHF
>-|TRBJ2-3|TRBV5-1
CASSLLASGADTQYF
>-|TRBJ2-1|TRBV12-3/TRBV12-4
CASSGLGSSYNEQFF
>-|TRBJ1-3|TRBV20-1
CSAPDRSSGNTIYF
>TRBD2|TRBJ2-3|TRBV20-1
CSARERGAGGTDTQYF
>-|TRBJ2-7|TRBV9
CASSETSLSYEQYF
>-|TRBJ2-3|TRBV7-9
CASFKAVASTDTQYF
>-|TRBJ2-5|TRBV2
CASRTQETQYF
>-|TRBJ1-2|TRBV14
CASSQAGQTYGYTF
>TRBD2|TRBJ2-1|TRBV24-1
CATSVAGGSYNEQFF
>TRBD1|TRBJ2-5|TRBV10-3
CATKQGAQETQYF
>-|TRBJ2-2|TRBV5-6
CASSTEFHGELFF
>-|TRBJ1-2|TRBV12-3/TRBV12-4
CASSLFPSGGYTF
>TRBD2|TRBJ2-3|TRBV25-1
CASARRGDLDTQYF
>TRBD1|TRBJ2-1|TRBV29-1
CSVQIETGVWFF
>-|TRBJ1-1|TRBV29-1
CSVARQEGEAFF
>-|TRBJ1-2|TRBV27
CASTKDPDNHPVSGGYTF
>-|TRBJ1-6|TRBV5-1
CASSLADGGGTLHF
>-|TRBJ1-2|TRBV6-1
CASSVNYGYTF
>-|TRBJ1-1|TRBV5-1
CASSLVPGEYTEAFF
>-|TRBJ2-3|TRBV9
CASSPTGGPLDTQYF
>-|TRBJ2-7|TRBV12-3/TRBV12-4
CASSLGLSRDEQYF
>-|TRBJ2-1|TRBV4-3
CASSQDRGANEQFF
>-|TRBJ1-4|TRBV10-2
CASSAVGGRGGEKLFF
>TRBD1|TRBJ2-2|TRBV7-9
CASSLGPGQGALDTGELFF
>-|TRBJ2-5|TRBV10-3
CATGRDALQETQYF
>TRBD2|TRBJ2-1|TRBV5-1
CASSWGTSAHYNEQFF
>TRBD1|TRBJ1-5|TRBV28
CASKTPRGGDNQPQHF
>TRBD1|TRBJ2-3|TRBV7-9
CASSLVGTGQYF
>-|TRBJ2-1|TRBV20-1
CSARDAAKGFEQFF
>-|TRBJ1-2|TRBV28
CASSFVEGSGYTF
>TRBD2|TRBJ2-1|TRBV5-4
CASSPGLAGYNEQFF
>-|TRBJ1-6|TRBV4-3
CASSQVHVLGTPLHF
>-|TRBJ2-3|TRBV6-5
CASSTSRDTQYF
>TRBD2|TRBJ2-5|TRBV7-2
CASSLGLAGGRWAQYF
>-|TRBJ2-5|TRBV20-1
CSARDPKGVWETQYF
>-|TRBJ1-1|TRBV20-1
CSASWGGGTEAFF
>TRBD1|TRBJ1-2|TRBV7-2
CASSFTYQGQGNGYTF
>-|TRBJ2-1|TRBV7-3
CASSYGRASYNEQFF
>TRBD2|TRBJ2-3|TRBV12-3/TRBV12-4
CASSLSWLAGEDTQYF
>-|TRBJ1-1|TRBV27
CASSLRNMNTEAFF
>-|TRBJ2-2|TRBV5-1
CASKILPATGELFF
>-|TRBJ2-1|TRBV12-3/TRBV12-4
CASRTQGYNEQFF
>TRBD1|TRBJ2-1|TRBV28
CASSLGAGGTREQFF